The entry below gives a single T cell receptor beta chain sequence along with its context. This sample is drawn from a study of blood T cell repertoires in COVID-19. The CDR3 is 14 residues long. V lost 7 bases and J 5 bases, leaving 17 bases between the germline ends. Germline-derived CDR1 and CDR2 are SEHNR and FQNEAQ (reference sequence). Data came from immunoSEQ multiplex PCR; TCRdb stores just in-frame clones and leaves some out. Of approximately 250,000 clones in the sample, 83% are singletons; the top ten hold 7.4%. The rearrangement joins TRBV7-9 to TRBJ1-2, with D unresolved. Source material: peripheral blood. The source of this sequence is a woman between 50 and 59 years old with acute or convalescent COVID-19. The CDR3 loop is CASIDGGQLYGYTF. In DNA, the CDR3 is TGTGCCAGCATCGATGGTGGGCAGCTATATGGCTACACCTTC.